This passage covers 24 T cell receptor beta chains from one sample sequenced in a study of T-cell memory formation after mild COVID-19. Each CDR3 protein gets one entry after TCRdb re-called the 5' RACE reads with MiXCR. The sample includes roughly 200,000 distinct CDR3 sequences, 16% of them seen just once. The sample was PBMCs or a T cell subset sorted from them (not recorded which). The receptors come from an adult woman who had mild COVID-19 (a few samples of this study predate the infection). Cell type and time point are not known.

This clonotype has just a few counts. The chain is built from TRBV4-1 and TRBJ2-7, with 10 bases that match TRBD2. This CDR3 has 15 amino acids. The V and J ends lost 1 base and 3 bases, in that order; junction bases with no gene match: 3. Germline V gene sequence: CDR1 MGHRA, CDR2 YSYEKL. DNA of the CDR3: TGCGCCAGCAGCCAAGCCGGGACTAGCGTCTACGAGCAGTACTTC. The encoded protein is CASSQAGTSVYEQYF.

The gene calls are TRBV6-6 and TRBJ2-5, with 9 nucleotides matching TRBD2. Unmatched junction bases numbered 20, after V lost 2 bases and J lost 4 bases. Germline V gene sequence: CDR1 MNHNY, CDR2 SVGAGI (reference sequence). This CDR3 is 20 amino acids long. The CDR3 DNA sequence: TGTGCCAGCAGTTACCTCCGGCGCGGGAGGGCTGGGGGGCGGTTAGAGACCCAGTACTTC. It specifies CASSYLRRGRAGGRLETQYF.

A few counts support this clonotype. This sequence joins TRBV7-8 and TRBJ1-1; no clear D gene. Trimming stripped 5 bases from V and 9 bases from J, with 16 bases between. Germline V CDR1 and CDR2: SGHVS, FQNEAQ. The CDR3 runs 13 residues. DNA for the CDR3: TGTGCCAGCAGCCGCGGTGGGGTCAAGCAAGCTTTCTTT. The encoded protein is CASSRGGVKQAFF.

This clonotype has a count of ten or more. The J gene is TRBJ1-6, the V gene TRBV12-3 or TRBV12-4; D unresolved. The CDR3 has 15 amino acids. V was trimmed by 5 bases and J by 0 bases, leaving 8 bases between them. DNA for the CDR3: TGTGCCAGCAGTCGGACGGCCTCCTATAATTCACCCCTCCACTTT. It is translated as CASSRTASYNSPLHF.

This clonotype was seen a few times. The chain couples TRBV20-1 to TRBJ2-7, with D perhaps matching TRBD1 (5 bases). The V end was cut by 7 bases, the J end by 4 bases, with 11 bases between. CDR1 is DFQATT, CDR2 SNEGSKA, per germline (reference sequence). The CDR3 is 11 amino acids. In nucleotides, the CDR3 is TGCAGTGTCTCGGACAAGTACGAGCAGTACTTC. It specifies CSVSDKYEQYF.

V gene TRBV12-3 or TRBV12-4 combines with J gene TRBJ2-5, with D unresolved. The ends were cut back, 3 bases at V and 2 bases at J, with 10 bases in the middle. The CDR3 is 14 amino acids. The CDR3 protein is CASSFEVSQETQYF. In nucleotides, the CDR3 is TGTGCCAGCAGTTTTGAGGTCAGTCAAGAGACCCAGTACTTC.

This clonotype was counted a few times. The CDR3 DNA is TGCGCCAGCAGCCCGTCCGGGGAGGCCTACGAGCAGTACTTC. Its translation is CASSPSGEAYEQYF. The V gene is TRBV5-1, the J gene TRBJ2-7, with D possibly being TRBD2 (6 bases). Trimming removed 4 bases from V and 2 bases from J, with 13 bases in between. This CDR3 is built from 14 residues. Looked up from germline, CDR1 is SGHRS and CDR2 is YFSETQ.

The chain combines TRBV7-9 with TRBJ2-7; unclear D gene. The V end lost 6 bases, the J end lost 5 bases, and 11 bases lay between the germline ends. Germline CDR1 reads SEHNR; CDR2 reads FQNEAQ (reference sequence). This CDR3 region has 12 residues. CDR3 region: CASRALSHEQYF. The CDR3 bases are TGTGCCAGCAGGGCGTTAAGCCACGAGCAGTACTTC. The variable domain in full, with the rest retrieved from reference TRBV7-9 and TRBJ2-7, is DTGVSQNPRHKITKRGQNVTFRCDPISEHNRLYWYRQTLGQGPEFLTYFQNEAQLEKSRLLSDRFSAERPKGSFSTLEIQRTEQGDSAMYLCASRALSHEQYFGPGTRLTVT.

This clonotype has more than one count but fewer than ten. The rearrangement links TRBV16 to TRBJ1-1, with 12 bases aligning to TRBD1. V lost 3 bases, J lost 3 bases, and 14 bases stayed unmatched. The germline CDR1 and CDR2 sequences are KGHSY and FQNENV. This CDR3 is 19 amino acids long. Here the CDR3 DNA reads TGTGCCAGCAGCCAGATTCCTTGGGGGACAGGGGGCAGGGACACTGAAGCTTTCTTT. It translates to CASSQIPWGTGGRDTEAFF.

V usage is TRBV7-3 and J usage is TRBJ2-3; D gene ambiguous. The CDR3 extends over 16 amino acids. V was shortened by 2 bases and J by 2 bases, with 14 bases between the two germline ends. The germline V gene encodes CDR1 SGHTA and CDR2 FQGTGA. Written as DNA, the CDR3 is TGTGCCAGCAGCTTAGTGGGCAGCGTGGCCACAGATACGCAGTATTTT. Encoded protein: CASSLVGSVATDTQYF.

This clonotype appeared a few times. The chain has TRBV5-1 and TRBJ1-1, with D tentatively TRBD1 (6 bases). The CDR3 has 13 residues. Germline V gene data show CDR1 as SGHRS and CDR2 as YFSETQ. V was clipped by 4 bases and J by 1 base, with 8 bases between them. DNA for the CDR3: TGCGCCAGCAGCGAACAGGGGAACACTGAAGCTTTCTTT. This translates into CASSEQGNTEAFF.

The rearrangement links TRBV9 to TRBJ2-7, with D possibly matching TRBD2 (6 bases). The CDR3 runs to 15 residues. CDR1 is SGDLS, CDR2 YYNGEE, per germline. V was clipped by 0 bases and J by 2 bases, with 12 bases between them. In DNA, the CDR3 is TGTGCCAGCAGCGTAGGGGGGGTAACGACCTACGAGCAGTACTTC. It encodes CASSVGGVTTYEQYF.

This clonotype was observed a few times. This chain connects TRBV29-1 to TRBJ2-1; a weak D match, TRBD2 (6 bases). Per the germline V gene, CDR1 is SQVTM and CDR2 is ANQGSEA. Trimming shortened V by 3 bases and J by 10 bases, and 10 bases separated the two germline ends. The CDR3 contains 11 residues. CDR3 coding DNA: TGCAGCGTTGAGGGGGGTCAAGAGCAGTTCTTC. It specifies CSVEGGQEQFF.

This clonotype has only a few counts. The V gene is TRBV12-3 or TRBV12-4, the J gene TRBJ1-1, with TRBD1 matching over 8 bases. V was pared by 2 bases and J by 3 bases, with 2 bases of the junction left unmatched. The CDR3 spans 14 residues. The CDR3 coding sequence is TGTGCCAGCAGTTTACAGGGGGCGGACACTGAAGCTTTCTTT. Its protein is CASSLQGADTEAFF.

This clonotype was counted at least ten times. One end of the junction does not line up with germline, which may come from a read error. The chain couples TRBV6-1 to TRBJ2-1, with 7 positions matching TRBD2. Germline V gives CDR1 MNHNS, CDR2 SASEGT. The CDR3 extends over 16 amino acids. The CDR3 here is CASSEAHETVAGISLF. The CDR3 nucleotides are TGTGCCAGCAGTGAAGCGCACGAGACAGTAGCGGGCATCTCACTCTTC.

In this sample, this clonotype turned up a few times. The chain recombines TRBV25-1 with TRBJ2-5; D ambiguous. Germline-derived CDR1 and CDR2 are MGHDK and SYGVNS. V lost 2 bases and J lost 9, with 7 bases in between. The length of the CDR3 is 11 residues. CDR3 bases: TGTGCCAGCAGTGAAGGTGGTTCCCAGTACTTC. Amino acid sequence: CASSEGGSQYF.

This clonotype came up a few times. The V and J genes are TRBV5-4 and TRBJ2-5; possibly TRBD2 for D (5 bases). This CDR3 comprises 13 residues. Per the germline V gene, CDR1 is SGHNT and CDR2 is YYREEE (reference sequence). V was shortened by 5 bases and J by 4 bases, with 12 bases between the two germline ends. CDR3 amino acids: CASSMRGRETQYF. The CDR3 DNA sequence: TGTGCCAGCAGTATGCGAGGGCGAGAGACCCAGTACTTC.

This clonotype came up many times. CDR3 in amino acids: CASSLGGPQETQYF. DNA for the CDR3: TGCGCCAGCAGCTTAGGTGGGCCTCAAGAGACCCAGTACTTC. The V gene is TRBV5-1, the J gene TRBJ2-5, with unresolved D. V was pared by 2 bases and J by 2 bases, with 10 bases between. Germline V gene lookup returns CDR1 SGHRS and CDR2 YFSETQ. The CDR3 runs to 14 residues.

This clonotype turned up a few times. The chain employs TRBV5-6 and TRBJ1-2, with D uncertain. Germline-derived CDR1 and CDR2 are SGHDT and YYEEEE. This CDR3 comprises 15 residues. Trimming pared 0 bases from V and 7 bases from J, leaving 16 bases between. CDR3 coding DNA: TGTGCCAGCAGCTTGGCGGGTACCTTAGCTGGTGGCTACACCTTC. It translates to CASSLAGTLAGGYTF.

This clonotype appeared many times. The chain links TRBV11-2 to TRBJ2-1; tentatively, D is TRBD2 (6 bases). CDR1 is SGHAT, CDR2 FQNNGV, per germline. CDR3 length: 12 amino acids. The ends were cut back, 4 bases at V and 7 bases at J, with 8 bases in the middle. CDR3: CASSSGLNEQFF. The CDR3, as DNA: TGTGCCAGCAGCTCGGGACTTAATGAGCAGTTCTTC.

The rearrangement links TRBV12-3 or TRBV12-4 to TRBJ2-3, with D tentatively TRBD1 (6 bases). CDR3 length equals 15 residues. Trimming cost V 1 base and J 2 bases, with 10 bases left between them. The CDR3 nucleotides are TGTGCCAGCAGTTTAGTGGGGGCGATCACAGATACGCAGTATTTT. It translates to CASSLVGAITDTQYF.

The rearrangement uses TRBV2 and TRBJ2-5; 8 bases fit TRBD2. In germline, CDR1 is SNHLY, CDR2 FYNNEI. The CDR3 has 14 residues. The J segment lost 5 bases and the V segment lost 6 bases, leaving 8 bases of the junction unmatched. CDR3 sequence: CASSAGTSGETQYF. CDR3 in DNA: TGTGCCAGCAGCGCCGGGACTAGTGGTGAGACCCAGTACTTC.

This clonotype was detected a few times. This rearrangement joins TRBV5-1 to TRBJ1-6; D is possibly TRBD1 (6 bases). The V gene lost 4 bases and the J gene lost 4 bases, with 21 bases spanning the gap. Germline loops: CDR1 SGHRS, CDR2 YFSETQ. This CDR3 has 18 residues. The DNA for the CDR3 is TGCGCCAGCAGCCCCCGGGACACTGAATTAGGGTATAATTCACCCCTCCACTTT. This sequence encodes CASSPRDTELGYNSPLHF.

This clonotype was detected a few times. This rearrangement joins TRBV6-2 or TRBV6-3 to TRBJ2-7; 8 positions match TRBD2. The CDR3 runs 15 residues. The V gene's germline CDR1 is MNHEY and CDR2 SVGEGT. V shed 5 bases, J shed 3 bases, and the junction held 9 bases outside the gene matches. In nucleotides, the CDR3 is TGTGCCAGCAGTCCACTTATCGGGAGGGACTACGAGCAGTACTTC. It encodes CASSPLIGRDYEQYF.